One sample yielded the 29 T cell receptor beta chains listed below, sequenced in a study of PD-L1 blockade in urothelial cancer. Here immunoSEQ multiplex PCR was the method, and the copy in TCRdb shows in-frame clones only, minus some. Of 50,000 to 65,000 clones listed, 75% to 90% are singletons. Sequences were derived from PBMCs, sampled around atezolizumab (anti-PD-L1) treatment. The origin of the receptors is a man between 40 and 49 years old with urothelial cancer.

About this clone itself: A junction boundary mismatches the germline segment, possibly from a read error. This chain links TRBV5-1 with TRBJ2-3; 12 positions agree with TRBD2. Germline V lookup: CDR1 SGHRS, CDR2 YFSETQ. The CDR3 sequence is 14 residues long. CDR3 sequence (DNA): TGCGCTAGCAGGACTAGCGGGGTCACAGATACGCAGTATTTT. Its translation: CASRTSGVTDTQYF.

The chain uses TRBV9 and TRBJ2-1; a possible D gene is TRBD2 (5 bases). V shed 4 bases and J shed 6 bases, with 17 bases lying between them. This CDR3 spans 15 amino acids. Per germline, CDR1 SGDLS and CDR2 YYNGEE. DNA for the CDR3: TGTGCCAGCAGCCTCAACGGGGAAGCGTCCAATGAGCAGTTCTTC. Translation gives CASSLNGEASNEQFF.

The chain couples TRBV11-2 to TRBJ1-5; possible D gene TRBD1, 6 bases. The V gene's germline CDR1 is SGHAT and CDR2 FQNNGV. CDR3 length equals 17 residues. The V and J ends lost 1 base and 0 bases respectively, with 13 bases between them. The CDR3 region is CASSLAGGRPSNQPQHF. In DNA, the CDR3 is TGTGCCAGCAGCTTAGCGGGGGGCCGCCCTAGCAATCAGCCCCAGCATTTT.

J is TRBJ1-1 and V is TRBV7-9; TRBD1 matches at 9 bases. Trimming cost V 3 bases and J 4 bases; bases outside gene matches: 9. This CDR3 is 16 amino acids long. Germline assignment: CDR1 SEHNR and CDR2 FQNEAQ (reference sequence). As DNA, the CDR3 is TGTGCCAGCAGCTTTGGACAGGGGCTTGATGGCACTGAAGCTTTCTTT. Its protein product is CASSFGQGLDGTEAFF.

The V call is TRBV27, the J call TRBJ2-4; 8 nucleotides match TRBD1. The CDR3 spans 14 residues. J was trimmed by 7 bases and V by 3 bases; bases with no gene match: 5. Germline V gene sequence: CDR1 MNHEY, CDR2 SMNVEV (reference sequence). CDR3 residues: CASSFQGARNIQYF. DNA for the CDR3: TGTGCCAGCAGTTTCCAGGGGGCGAGGAACATTCAGTACTTC.

This chain links TRBV25-1 with TRBJ2-5, with no clear D. The CDR3 extends over 14 amino acids. Per germline, CDR1 MGHDK and CDR2 SYGVNS. Trimming cost V 1 base and J 0 bases, with 6 bases left between them. The DNA for the CDR3 is TGTGCCAGCAGTGAATTTGCAGACCAAGAGACCCAGTACTTC. Its translation is CASSEFADQETQYF.

V usage is TRBV28 and J usage is TRBJ1-5, with D maybe TRBD1 (6 bases). CDR1 MDHEN and CDR2 SYDVKM come from the germline V gene. The V end was cut by 4 bases, the J end by 7 bases, with 14 bases between. CDR3 length: 14 amino acids. In DNA form, the CDR3 reads TGTGCCAGCAGTTCGGCAGGGGCCAGCCAGCCCCAGCATTTT. Residues: CASSSAGASQPQHF.

The V gene is TRBV4-2, the J gene TRBJ1-1; 9 bases match TRBD1. There are 17 residues in the CDR3. Germline V gene data show CDR1 as LGHNA and CDR2 as YNFKEQ. With V trimmed by 0 bases and J by 1 base, 6 bases remained unmatched. This chain's CDR3 is CASSQDDGQGWNTEAFF. CDR3 DNA sequence: TGTGCCAGCAGCCAAGACGACGGACAGGGGTGGAACACTGAAGCTTTCTTT.

The chain couples TRBV4-2 to TRBJ2-2; D might be TRBD1 (5 bases). Trimming left V 2 bases short and J 3 bases short, with 10 bases between. This CDR3 is 15 amino acids long. From germline, CDR1 is LGHNA and CDR2 YNFKEQ. This chain's CDR3 is CASSQTGPDTGELFF. For the CDR3, the DNA is TGTGCCAGCAGCCAAACAGGTCCGGACACCGGGGAGCTGTTTTTT.

This chain links TRBV27 with TRBJ1-2, with D perhaps TRBD1 (6 bases). Germline values: CDR1 MNHEY, CDR2 SMNVEV (reference sequence). Deletions cut 5 bases from V and 4 bases from J, with 11 bases between. CDR3 length: 13 amino acids. CDR3 nucleotides: TGTGCCAGCAGTGGGGGCAGATCCTATGGCTACACCTTC. Its protein is CASSGGRSYGYTF.

This chain joins TRBV5-4 and TRBJ2-7, with 9 positions matching TRBD2. The CDR3 is 16 residues long. CDR1 SGHNT and CDR2 YYREEE come from the germline V gene (reference sequence). V shed 4 bases and J 3 bases; nucleotides not matched to a gene: 11. CDR3: CASSPSAGLASYEQYF. The CDR3 region has the DNA TGTGCCAGCAGCCCGTCGGCCGGACTAGCGAGCTACGAGCAGTACTTC.

The chain carries TRBV25-1 and TRBJ2-7; 7 nucleotides align to TRBD1. V lost 5 bases and J lost 3; bases outside the gene matches: 7. The CDR3 is made up of 14 amino acids. Germline CDR1 and CDR2: MGHDK and SYGVNS. CDR3 amino acids: CASSPHGTVYEQYF. The CDR3 coding sequence is TGTGCCAGCAGTCCCCACGGGACAGTCTACGAGCAGTACTTC.

The CDR3 nucleotides are TGTGCCAGTAGTAGGGGGGCCGGGACAGGCTACGAGCAGTACTTC. Encoded protein: CASSRGAGTGYEQYF. J is TRBJ2-7 and V is TRBV19, with 8 bases aligning to TRBD1. The CDR3 length is 15 residues. J was trimmed by 3 bases and V by 4 bases; bases with no gene match: 8. Germline V CDR1 and CDR2: LNHDA, SQIVND (reference sequence).

This clone was counted between two and nine times. The V gene is TRBV6-1, the J gene TRBJ1-1, with D tentatively TRBD1 (6 bases). Germline V CDR1 and CDR2: MNHNS, SASEGT. The germline V and J ends were trimmed by 8 bases and 3 bases, with 13 bases remaining between them. The CDR3 length is 13 residues. CDR3 DNA: TGTGCCAGCCCGGGGGGGCCTTACACTGAAGCTTTCTTT. This sequence encodes CASPGGPYTEAFF.

The V and J genes are TRBV14 and TRBJ1-1; D is unclear. The CDR3 is made up of 12 amino acids. Germline-derived CDR1 and CDR2 are SGHDN and FVKESK. Trimming left V 5 bases short and J 7 bases short, with 11 bases between. Here the CDR3 reads CASSSRRGEAFF. In DNA form, the CDR3 reads TGTGCCAGCAGCTCTCGTCGGGGTGAAGCTTTCTTT.

This chain connects TRBV4-1 to TRBJ1-5; D may be TRBD1 (5 bases). Germline CDR1 is MGHRA and CDR2 is YSYEKL. V lost 5 bases to trimming and J lost 0 bases, with 11 bases between them. The CDR3 spans 15 residues. The CDR3 nucleotides are TGCGCCAGCAGCTCCGACAGCCGTAGCAATCAGCCCCAGCATTTT. This gives the protein CASSSDSRSNQPQHF.

The genes are TRBV5-1 and TRBJ1-1, with D possibly being TRBD1 (5 bases). Trimming took 5 bases from V and 0 from J, leaving 11 bases between them. The germline V gene has CDR1 SGHRS and CDR2 YFSETQ. The CDR3 is 14 amino acids. CDR3 residues: CASRPGGMNTEAFF. CDR3 DNA: TGCGCCAGCAGGCCTGGGGGGATGAACACTGAAGCTTTCTTT.

The chain carries TRBV20-1 and TRBJ2-7; a weak D match, TRBD2 (5 bases). V gave up 6 bases and J gave up 5 bases, with 8 bases separating them. CDR3 length equals 10 residues. The germline CDR1 and CDR2 sequences are DFQATT and SNEGSKA (reference sequence). CDR3 protein: CSARAHEQYF. The CDR3 DNA is TGCAGTGCGCGGGCCCACGAGCAGTACTTC.

The J gene is TRBJ2-3, the V gene TRBV11-3; TRBD2 is a possible D gene (6 bases). CDR3 length: 16 residues. Germline values: CDR1 SGHNT, CDR2 YENEEA. Trimming took 1 base from V and 1 from J, leaving 12 bases between them. The CDR3 is CASSLVGRDGTDTQYF. The CDR3 nucleotides read TGTGCCAGCAGCTTAGTTGGGCGGGATGGCACAGATACGCAGTATTTT.

The rearrangement joins TRBV27 to TRBJ2-7; D gene uncertain. The CDR3 contains 14 residues. Trimming shortened V by 5 bases and J by 1 base, and 12 bases separated the two germline ends. Germline CDR1 MNHEY, CDR2 SMNVEV (reference sequence). The CDR3 coding sequence is TGTGCCAGCAGTCCACCCACCGGGTCCTACGAGCAGTACTTC. Amino acids: CASSPPTGSYEQYF.

This sequence joins TRBV5-1 and TRBJ2-7, with TRBD1 as a possible D gene (6 bases). CDR3 length equals 13 residues. Germline lookup yields CDR1 SGHRS and CDR2 YFSETQ. Deletions cut 0 bases from V and 6 bases from J, with 10 bases between. CDR3 in amino acids: CASSLAGTSEQYF. The CDR3 coding sequence is TGCGCCAGCAGCTTGGCGGGGACATCCGAGCAGTACTTC.

The rearrangement uses TRBV14 and TRBJ2-3; 8 bases agree with TRBD2. The CDR3 sequence is 17 residues long. The trim removed 4 bases at V and 3 bases at J, leaving 12 bases unmatched. The germline V gene has CDR1 SGHDN and CDR2 FVKESK. CDR3: CASSRLGGLASTDTQYF. The CDR3 coding sequence is TGTGCCAGCAGCCGATTGGGTGGACTAGCTTCGACAGATACGCAGTATTTT.

This clone was counted a few times. The rearrangement uses TRBV4-2 and TRBJ1-2; TRBD1 matches 9 bases. Per germline, CDR1 LGHNA and CDR2 YNFKEQ. The CDR3 is 11 residues long. The CDR3 loop reads CATGGENGYTF. CDR3 sequence (DNA): TGTGCGACAGGGGGGGAAAATGGCTACACCTTC.

This rearrangement joins TRBV7-3 to TRBJ2-7; tentatively, D is TRBD1 (5 bases). The CDR3 spans 14 residues. The germline gives CDR1 SGHTA, CDR2 FQGTGA. V was clipped by 5 bases and J by 1 base, with 12 bases between them. The DNA for the CDR3 is TGTGCCAGCAGCCCTCAGGGTACGTCCTACGAGCAGTACTTC. Its protein product is CASSPQGTSYEQYF. Together with reference TRBV7-3 and TRBJ2-7, the CDR3 gives the full variable domain: GAGVSQTPSNKVTEKGKYVELRCDPISGHTALYWYRQSLGQGPEFLIYFQGTGAADDSGLPNDRFFAVRPEGSVSTLKIQRTERGDSAVYLCASSPQGTSYEQYFGPGTRLTVT.

In nucleotides, the CDR3 is TGCGCCAGCAGCTTGGCCGGGGGGGGTAACTATGGCTACACCTTC. It encodes CASSLAGGGNYGYTF. V is TRBV5-1 and J is TRBJ1-2; maybe TRBD1 (5 bases). V was shortened by 0 bases and J by 1 base, with 10 bases between the two germline ends. Germline V gene sequence: CDR1 SGHRS, CDR2 YFSETQ. CDR3 size: 15 residues.

For the CDR3, the DNA is TGTGCCAGCAGGCGTACCAACAGGGGGTGGAGGTATGGCTACACCTTC. It codes for CASRRTNRGWRYGYTF. J is TRBJ1-2 and V is TRBV13, with TRBD1 identical over 8 bases. The V and J ends lost 6 bases and 5 bases, in that order; junction bases with no gene match: 14. The V gene's germline CDR1 is PRHDT and CDR2 FYEKMQ (reference sequence). The CDR3 is 16 amino acids.

In DNA form, the CDR3 reads TGTGCCAGCTGGGGGGGGCTCGGCTCTGGGGCCAACGTCCTGACTTTC. Its translation: CASWGGLGSGANVLTF. The V call is TRBV7-2, the J call TRBJ2-6, with a tentative D call TRBD2 (7 bases). Germline V gene data show CDR1 as SGHTA and CDR2 as FQGNSA. The CDR3 consists of 16 residues. V gave up 8 bases and J gave up 0 bases, with 14 bases separating them.

The sample holds one count of this clone. The gene calls are TRBV9 and TRBJ2-1; 8 nucleotides align to TRBD2. The CDR3 has 12 residues. CDR1 and CDR2 from the germline V gene are SGDLS and YYNGEE. Trimming cost V 6 bases and J 7 bases; bases outside gene matches: 3. The CDR3 DNA is TGTGCCAGCACCGCGGGGGGAAATGAGCAGTTCTTC. Its protein product is CASTAGGNEQFF.

This rearrangement joins TRBV5-6 to TRBJ2-2; 8 bases are shared with TRBD1. Germline loops: CDR1 SGHDT, CDR2 YYEEEE. This CDR3 spans 15 amino acids. J was trimmed by 4 bases and V by 4 bases; bases with no gene match: 6. The DNA for the CDR3 is TGTGCCAGCAGCCTCAGGGGGCCGGGCACCGGGGAGCTGTTTTTT. Translating it yields CASSLRGPGTGELFF. Complete variable domain (other parts from reference TRBV5-6 and TRBJ2-2): DAGVTQSPTHLIKTRGQQVTLRCSPKSGHDTVSWYQQALGQGPQFIFQYYEEEERQRGNFPDRFSGHQFPNYSSELNVNALLLGDSALYLCASSLRGPGTGELFFGEGSRLTVL.